This section outlines one T cell receptor beta chain sequence together with its context. This record belongs to a study of CD8+ T cells in alopecia areata. Across the study: People stayed on tofacitinib for 6 to 18 months, then stopped the drug for 6 months.

It was cDNA, reverse transcribed from extracted RNA, that served as the sequencing template. TCRdb keeps only in-frame clones here, not all; method: immunoSEQ multiplex PCR. Of under 200,000 clones listed, 50% to 70% were seen once; the top ten hold 0.75% to 0.95%. V lost 8 bases to trimming and J lost 5 bases; unmatched junction nucleotides: 9. The CDR3 covers 13 residues. From germline, CDR1 is GTSNPN and CDR2 SVGIG (reference sequence). Indicated treatment: oral pan-JAK inhibitor, 5-10 mg twice daily. This TCR came from a human donor with alopecia areata. Material: CD4+ T cells sorted from blood, obtained at week 4, from a patient treated with tofacitinib. V and J are TRBV30 and TRBJ2-5; 9 bases line up with TRBD1. The CDR3 reads CARGTGGAETQYF. The CDR3 nucleotides are TGTGCCAGAGGTACAGGGGGCGCGGAGACCCAGTACTTC.